These T cell receptor beta chains were read from a single sample in a study of T cells in Graves' hyperthyroidism and ophthalmopathy. From the multiplex PCR reads, TCRdb called clonotypes with MiXCR, one entry per CDR3 protein. This table holds hundreds of thousands of distinct CDR3 sequences, 11% to 15% found once. Sequencing was carried out using blood. These receptors all come from a woman between 18 and 30 years old with Graves' hyperthyroidism. Each CDR3 is given with its conserved first and last residue. D genes are given only for firm matches. Only some rows state a clone size, as once, few, many or a class for expanded clones.

size | D | J | V | CDR3 | DNA
NA | NA | TRBJ2-6 | TRBV19 | CASSFGTRSSGANVLTF | TGTGCCAGTAGCTTCGGGACGCGGAGCTCTGGGGCCAACGTCCTGACTTTC
many | NA | TRBJ1-4 | TRBV15 | CATSRPGSLREKLFF | TGTGCCACCAGCAGACCAGGGAGTCTGAGGGAAAAACTGTTTTTT
many | NA | TRBJ2-2 | TRBV10-2 | CASSPRSWETGELFF | TGCGCCAGCAGCCCAAGGTCCTGGGAAACCGGGGAGCTGTTTTTT
many | NA | TRBJ2-3 | TRBV18 | CASSSFAGAYTDTQYF | TGTGCCAGCTCATCCTTCGCAGGGGCCTACACAGATACGCAGTATTTT
many | TRBD1 | TRBJ1-1 | TRBV12-3/TRBV12-4 | CASSLRRGPEAFF | TGTGCCAGCAGTTTGAGAAGGGGGCCTGAAGCTTTCTTT
NA | NA | TRBJ2-1 | TRBV10-3 | CAIRAPRDNEQFF | TGTGCCATCAGGGCCCCCCGAGACAATGAGCAGTTCTTC
many | NA | TRBJ1-2 | TRBV6-1 | CASFKTTGGYTF | TGTGCCAGCTTCAAGACTACCGGTGGCTACACCTTC
few | TRBD1 | TRBJ2-7 | TRBV12-3/TRBV12-4 | CASSIRTGQGNEQYF | TGTGCCAGCAGTATACGGACGGGACAGGGAAACGAGCAGTACTTC
NA | NA | TRBJ1-1 | TRBV16 | CASSHQTGLTEASF | TGTGCCAGCAGCCACCAGACAGGTCTCACTGAAGCTTCCTTT
NA | NA | TRBJ2-7 | TRBV29-1 | CSAGWGLDEQYF | TGCAGCGCCGGATGGGGTCTCGACGAGCAGTACTTC
few | NA | TRBJ2-7 | TRBV5-1 | CASSLGRRPPRYEQYF | TGCGCCAGCAGCTTGGGTCGCAGGCCCCCACGCTACGAGCAGTACTTC